A single sample gave rise to the 30 T cell receptor delta chains below, sequenced in a study of gamma-delta chains in newborns, infants, children (dated by TCRdb to between 2018 and 2020). TCRdb shows the sequencer as Illumina MiSeq. Clones were re-identified by TCRdb from the public reads with CATT, and rows with the same DNA were merged. The sample table contains about 4,200 delta-chain clones; only one count was recorded for 14% to 15% of them. 8.5% to 9% of the sample is held by the ten biggest clonotypes. The sample comprised blood. These receptor sequences come from a child who was a newborn, infant or young child, either healthy, febrile or measles-vaccinated (not recorded which).

This clone is large by share. The CDR3 DNA follows: TGTGCCTGTGACACCTTAATATTGGGGGATACGGAGGGTACCGATAAACTCATCTTT. Protein sequence: CACDTLILGDTEGTDKLIF. The chain joins TRDV2 to TRDJ1, with TRDD3 matching over 11 bases. The CDR3 has 19 residues. The germline V gene has CDR1 GEAIGNYY and CDR2 EKD. Trimming removed 0 bases from V and 2 bases from J; junction bases left unmatched: 13.

The chain recombines TRDV2 with TRDJ2; 7 bases fit TRDD3. CDR3 size: 19 residues. Germline lookup yields CDR1 GEAIGNYY and CDR2 EKD. V lost 1 base, J lost 0 bases, and 13 bases stayed unmatched. CDR3: CACDTLHSGGSALTAQLFF. As DNA, the CDR3 is TGTGCCTGTGACACGTTACACTCTGGGGGGTCAGCTTTGACAGCACAACTCTTCTTT.

About this clone itself: A read error may be the cause here, since a much bigger clone is one base away. Other DNA sequences in the sample encode the same CDR3. The chain is built from TRDV1 and TRDJ1; possible D gene TRDD3, 5 bases. Per the germline V gene, CDR1 is TSWWSYY and CDR2 is QGS. V was cut by 3 bases and J by 1 base, with 27 bases left in between. The CDR3 consists of 20 residues. The CDR3 region is CALGEWYRNWPLRVTDKLIF. The CDR3 DNA follows: TGTGCTCTTGGGGAGTGGTATAGGAACTGGCCCTTACGCGTCACCGATAAACTCATCTTT.

There are a few counts of this clone. The translation of this DNA and the TCRdb protein of a much larger clone differ at residue 3, probably owing to a read error; the protein shown here is translated from the DNA. The chain has TRDV2 and TRDJ1; tentatively, D is TRDD3 (5 bases). The CDR3 runs 17 residues. Looked up from germline, CDR1 is GEAIGNYY and CDR2 is EKD. In nucleotides, the CDR3 is TGTGCCCGTGACTCACTTACTCGGGGGCGTAGAACCGATAAACTCACCTTT. Translated: CARDSLTRGRRTDKLTF.

Points on this clone: One base away lies a much larger clone, so this may be a sequencing read error. The same CDR3 also results from other DNA sequences found in this sample. V gene TRDV2 combines with J gene TRDJ3, with 13 positions matching TRDD3. Germline CDR1 reads GEAIGNYY; CDR2 reads EKD. CDR3 length: 19 amino acids. After removal of 4 bases from V and 0 bases from J, the junction contained 5 bases not matched to a gene. The CDR3 reads CACDVLGDTNSWDTRQMFF. For the CDR3, the DNA is TGTGCCTGTGATGTACTGGGGGATACGAACTCCTGGGACACCCGACAGATGTTTTTC.

As for this clone: The protein TCRdb lists belongs to a much larger clone and differs from this DNA's translation at residue 6, which points to a read error; the protein shown is made from the DNA. The genes are TRDV2 and TRDJ2; 8 nucleotides align to TRDD3. The CDR3 runs 17 residues. The V gene end was trimmed by 1 base and the J gene end by 4 bases; junction bases not matched to a gene: 10. From germline, CDR1 is GEAIGNYY and CDR2 EKD. CDR3 region: CACDTTGGPRGTAQLFF. CDR3 sequence (DNA): TGTGCCTGTGACACTACTGGGGGTCCCCGGGGGACAGCACAACTCTTCTTT.

This clone is labeled large. Other DNA sequences in the sample encode the same CDR3. This rearrangement joins TRDV2 to TRDJ1, with 13 bases fitting TRDD3. The CDR3 sequence is 15 residues long. CDR1 is GEAIGNYY and CDR2 is EKD in the germline V gene. Losses at the gene ends were 2 bases for V and 3 bases for J; bases not matched to a gene: 2. The CDR3 sequence: CACDILGDTPDKLIF. The CDR3 DNA sequence: TGTGCCTGTGACATACTGGGGGATACGCCCGATAAACTCATCTTT.

This clone was recorded only once. A far bigger clonotype differs at one base, so this is likely a read error. This chain links TRDV1 with TRDJ1; D may be TRDD1 (5 bases). In the absence of a J gene in TCRdb, the DNA was matched to germline to assign it here. With 2 bases removed from V and 0 bases from J, the gap between germline ends came to 31 bases. Germline loops: CDR1 TSWWSYY, CDR2 QGS. The CDR3 sequence is 22 residues long. The CDR3 sequence: CALGERATYSYRPLMYTDKLIF. The CDR3 DNA reads TGTGCTCTTGGGGAAAGGGCGACCTATAGTTACAGGCCTTTAATGTACACCGATAAACTCATCTTT.

The chain recombines TRDV1 with TRDJ1, with 7 bases that match TRDD3. The J gene was not available in TCRdb and was assigned here by matching the DNA to germline segments. V gave up 0 bases and J gave up 7 bases; unmatched junction bases: 29. Germline values: CDR1 TSWWSYY, CDR2 QGS. This CDR3 region has 22 residues. The CDR3: CALGELGPRPRTGDIPNGKLIF. In nucleotides, the CDR3 is TGTGCTCTTGGGGAACTGGGTCCTCGGCCTCGTACTGGGGATATTCCCAACGGTAAACTCATCTTT.

This clone is judged medium-sized (0.01 to 0.1%). It may be a read error: a sequence one base away is much more abundant. The CDR3 DNA follows: TGTGCCTGTGACACCTGGGGGAGCACCGATAAACTCATCTTT. Residues: CACDTWGSTDKLIF. The chain carries TRDV2 and TRDJ1; 7 bases match TRDD3. With V trimmed by 0 bases and J by 1 base, 1 base remained unmatched. The length of the CDR3 is 14 residues. Germline values: CDR1 GEAIGNYY, CDR2 EKD.

The V call is TRDV2, the J call TRDJ1, with TRDD3 matching over 9 bases. TCRdb supplies no J gene; here it was assigned by aligning the nucleotide sequence to germline. This CDR3 is built from 15 residues. Looked up from germline, CDR1 is GEAIGNYY and CDR2 is EKD. The ends lost 0 bases at V and 7 bases at J; junction bases unmatched: 8. In DNA form, the CDR3 reads TGTGCCTGTGACACCTGGGGGATAGAAATGGGTAAACTCATCTTT. Its protein product is CACDTWGIEMGKLIF.

This clone has just a few counts. Since a much larger clone is just one base distant, this may be a read error. Here the CDR3 reads CACDNGLGDTYTDKLIF. As DNA, the CDR3 is TGTGCCTGTGACAACGGACTGGGGGATACGTACACCGATAAACTCATCTTT. The rearrangement joins TRDV2 to TRDJ1; 13 nucleotides agree with TRDD3. No J gene was available from TCRdb, and it was assigned here by a germline match of the DNA. This CDR3 spans 17 amino acids. Germline V gene sequence: CDR1 GEAIGNYY, CDR2 EKD. Unmatched junction bases numbered 5, after V lost 2 bases and J lost 0 bases.

This clone was seen more than once but under ten times. A far more abundant clone sits one base away, making this likely a read error. The chain combines TRDV2 with TRDJ1; 10 nucleotides match TRDD3. V trimming: 3 bases; J trimming: 3 bases; junction bases outside the gene matches: 21. Looked up from germline, CDR1 is GEAIGNYY and CDR2 is EKD. This CDR3 has 20 residues. The CDR3 is CACDPLPGSTGGFLADKLIF. The CDR3 coding sequence is TGTGCCTGTGACCCCCTACCGGGGAGTACTGGGGGATTCTTAGCCGATAAACTCATCTTT.

Turning to this clone: The protein given by TCRdb reflects a much larger clone and differs at residue 10 from this DNA's translation, likely from a read error; the protein shown is the DNA's translation. The chain has TRDV2 and TRDJ1; D possibly corresponds to TRDD3 (5 bases). The V gene's germline CDR1 is GEAIGNYY and CDR2 EKD. The CDR3 totals 14 residues. The CDR3 here is CACDPAGYTAKLIF. The CDR3 region has the DNA TGTGCCTGTGACCCCGCTGGGTACACCGCTAAACTCATCTTT.

This clone was counted between two and nine times. The V call is TRDV1, the J call TRDJ1; perhaps TRDD1 as D (5 bases). The CDR3 totals 22 residues. Germline V gene sequence: CDR1 TSWWSYY, CDR2 QGS. Trimming removed 4 bases from V and 0 bases from J, with 33 bases in between. As DNA, the CDR3 is TGTGCTCTTGGGGTAAGGGCGACCTATAGTTACTGTCCTTTAATGTACACCGATAAACTCATCTTT. It encodes CALGVRATYSYCPLMYTDKLIF.

The J gene is TRDJ1, the V gene TRDV2, with 13 nucleotides matching TRDD3. TCRdb carries no J gene annotation; the J gene was assigned here by matching the DNA with germline. V lost 2 bases, J lost 1 base, and 15 bases stayed unmatched. The CDR3 has 20 amino acids. Germline values: CDR1 GEAIGNYY, CDR2 EKD. This CDR3 is CACDIILGTGGYGATDKLIF. Here the CDR3 DNA reads TGTGCCTGTGACATCATACTAGGGACTGGGGGATACGGCGCCACCGATAAACTCATCTTT.

Notes on this clone: At residue 11, the translated DNA and the protein in TCRdb do not agree; the protein given here is derived from the DNA. The chain employs TRDV1 and TRDJ1, with TRDD3 identical over 7 bases. CDR1 and CDR2 (germline): TSWWSYY, QGS. CDR3 size: 17 residues. Trimming cost V 0 bases and J 0 bases; bases outside gene matches: 7. The CDR3 here is CALGELEGWGHTDKLIF. The CDR3 DNA reads TGTGCTCTTGGGGAACTAGAAGGCTGGGGGCACACCGATAAACTCATCTTT.

This clone qualifies as large (0.1 to 1%). The same CDR3 arises from other DNA sequences in this sample as well. The chain links TRDV2 to TRDJ1; 8 bases fit TRDD3. The V and J ends lost 3 bases and 5 bases, in that order; junction bases with no gene match: 4. This CDR3 is built from 13 residues. Germline V CDR1 and CDR2: GEAIGNYY, EKD. The DNA of the CDR3 is TGTGCCTGTGACCCACTGGGGGTGGATAAACTCATCTTT. It codes for CACDPLGVDKLIF.

In its sample, this clone was seen a few times. This probably arose from a read error, given a far larger clone one base away. This specimen includes other DNA sequences encoding the same CDR3. The CDR3 spells CACDTLLGTDKLIF. CDR3 coding DNA: TGTGCCTGTGACACCTTACTGGGGACCGATAAGCTCATCTTT. The chain joins TRDV2 to TRDJ1; TRDD3 aligns across 7 bases. The CDR3 totals 14 residues. Germline V lookup: CDR1 GEAIGNYY, CDR2 EKD.

In this sample, this clone turned up a few times. A much bigger clone sits one base away, suggesting this may be a read error. This same CDR3 is encoded by further DNA sequences in the sample. This chain connects TRDV2 to TRDJ1, with TRDD3 matching 12 bases. Germline V gives CDR1 GEAIGNYY, CDR2 EKD. The CDR3 length is 20 residues. The CDR3 sequence is CACDPLPGSTGGYLADKLIF. The CDR3 DNA is TGCGCCTGTGACCCCCTACCGGGGAGTACTGGGGGATACTTAGCCGATAAACTCATCTTT.

With regard to this clone: A read error may explain this, as a much larger clone is one base away. The sample holds other DNA sequences that translate to the same CDR3. The J gene is TRDJ1, the V gene TRDV2, with a tentative D call TRDD2 (9 bases). CDR1 is GEAIGNYY and CDR2 is EKD in the germline V gene. The CDR3 spans 20 residues. The CDR3 DNA sequence: TGTGCCTGTGAGGGCCTTCCTACCGTACTGGGGGCCACGAACACCGATAAGCTCATCTTT. Translating it yields CACEGLPTVLGATNTDKLIF.

Remarks on this clone: The TCRdb protein, from a much larger clone, departs from this DNA's translation at residue 17, likely by read error; the protein shown derives from the DNA. The gene calls are TRDV1 and TRDJ4; 8 positions agree with TRDD3. Germline V gene data show CDR1 as TSWWSYY and CDR2 as QGS. This CDR3 contains 21 residues. The ends lost 0 bases at V and 3 bases at J; junction bases unmatched: 24. The DNA for the CDR3 is TGTGCTCTTGGGGAACTGTGGCCTAAGTTTTATACTGGGGGCCGGGCCGGACCCCTGATCTTT. This translates into CALGELWPKFYTGGRAGPLIF.

Worth noting for this clone: This may be a read error: a much more frequent sequence differs by one nucleotide. The chain uses TRDV2 and TRDJ1; D tentatively fits TRDD2 or TRDD3 (7 bases each). Here the J gene came from matching the DNA to germline, since TCRdb omits it. Trimming took off 0 bases at V and 8 bases at J, with 33 bases between the two ends. There are 20 residues in the CDR3. Germline CDR1 GEAIGNYY, CDR2 EKD. The CDR3 nucleotides are TGTGCCTGTGACACCGTCGTTATTCCTACTACTCGGGGGATCGGTGACAAACTCATCTTT. This gives the protein CACDTVVIPTTRGIGDKLIF.

This clone has a handful of counts. Being one base from a much bigger clone, this may be a read error. The same CDR3 can be traced to other DNA sequences in this sample. The rearrangement uses TRDV1 and TRDJ1; D call uncertain. Germline CDR1 reads TSWWSYY; CDR2 reads QGS. The CDR3 covers 17 residues. V dropped 0 bases and J dropped 5 bases, with 19 bases sitting between them. This chain's CDR3 is CALGELRVRHCTDKLIF. The DNA for the CDR3 is TGTGCTCTTGGGGAACTCAGAGTACGACACTGCACTGATAAACTCATCTTT.

This clone has a handful of counts. This could be a read error, since a much larger clone is one nucleotide away. The chain employs TRDV2 and TRDJ1, with a weak D call TRDD3 (6 bases). TCRdb offers no J gene call, so here the DNA was matched to germline to obtain one. CDR1 and CDR2 from the germline V gene are GEAIGNYY and EKD. Trimming took 3 bases from V and 2 from J, leaving 27 bases between them. The CDR3 consists of 19 residues. The DNA for the CDR3 is TGTGCCTGTGACCCCTTGGGGGGAAAGGGGCTGTTGAGTACCGATAAACTCATCTTT. Its translation is CACDPLGGKGLLSTDKLIF.

Remarks on this clone: A much larger clonotype is one base distant, so this may be a read error. The rearrangement uses TRDV2 and TRDJ3, with 8 bases aligning to TRDD3. TCRdb lists no J gene, so it was determined here by aligning the DNA to germline. CDR1 is GEAIGNYY, CDR2 EKD, per germline. The CDR3 contains 16 residues. CDR3 sequence: CACDTWGIGDTRKMFF. The CDR3 nucleotides read TGTGCCTGTGACACCTGGGGGATTGGGGACACCCGAAAGATGTTTTTC.

This clone came up a few times. This sequence is one base from a far larger clone and is likely a read error. The sample contains more than one DNA sequence encoding this CDR3. The chain joins TRDV2 to TRDJ1, with 7 nucleotides matching TRDD3. Germline CDR1 GEAIGNYY, CDR2 EKD. V was pared by 0 bases and J by 3 bases, with 15 bases of the junction left unmatched. This CDR3 region has 18 residues. The CDR3 DNA reads TGTGCCTGTGACACCCTGTCGTTTACCGGGGGATCGGCCGATAAACTCATCTTT. Protein sequence: CACDTLSFTGGSADKLIF.

In its sample, this clone was seen once. Sequence at one end of the junction differs from germline and may be a read error. The chain links TRDV2 to TRDJ3; 8 nucleotides align to TRDD3. In the absence of a J gene in TCRdb, the DNA was matched to germline to assign it here. CDR3 length: 24 amino acids. The germline V gene has CDR1 GEAIGNYY and CDR2 EKD. CDR3 in amino acids: CACDRIETTPRTGGSSWDTRQMFF. The CDR3 DNA reads as TGTGCATGTGACAGGATAGAGACCACGCCGCGGACTGGGGGTAGCTCCTGGGACACCCGACAGATGTTTTTC.

The rearrangement joins TRDV3 to TRDJ1; D possibly matches TRDD2 or TRDD3 (5 bases each). Germline matching of the DNA provided the J gene here, since TCRdb leaves it blank. The CDR3 spans 18 residues. In germline, CDR1 is TVYSNPD, CDR2 GDNSRS (reference sequence). V lost 2 bases and J 0 bases, leaving 25 bases between the germline ends. This CDR3 is CAFLCLRGGGLYTDKLIF. The CDR3 nucleotides are TGTGCCTTTCTCTGCCTACGTGGCGGGGGCCTGTACACCGATAAACTCATCTTT.

This clone was counted between two and nine times. Other DNA sequences in this sample translate to the same CDR3. The chain uses TRDV2 and TRDJ1; maybe TRDD3 (5 bases). V lost 3 bases, J lost 0 bases, and 13 bases lay in between. The V gene's germline CDR1 is GEAIGNYY and CDR2 EKD. This CDR3 is 15 amino acids long. CDR3 protein: CACDPWGPYTDKLIF. The CDR3 DNA sequence: TGTGCCTGTGACCCATGGGGACCGTACACCGATAAACTCATCTTT.